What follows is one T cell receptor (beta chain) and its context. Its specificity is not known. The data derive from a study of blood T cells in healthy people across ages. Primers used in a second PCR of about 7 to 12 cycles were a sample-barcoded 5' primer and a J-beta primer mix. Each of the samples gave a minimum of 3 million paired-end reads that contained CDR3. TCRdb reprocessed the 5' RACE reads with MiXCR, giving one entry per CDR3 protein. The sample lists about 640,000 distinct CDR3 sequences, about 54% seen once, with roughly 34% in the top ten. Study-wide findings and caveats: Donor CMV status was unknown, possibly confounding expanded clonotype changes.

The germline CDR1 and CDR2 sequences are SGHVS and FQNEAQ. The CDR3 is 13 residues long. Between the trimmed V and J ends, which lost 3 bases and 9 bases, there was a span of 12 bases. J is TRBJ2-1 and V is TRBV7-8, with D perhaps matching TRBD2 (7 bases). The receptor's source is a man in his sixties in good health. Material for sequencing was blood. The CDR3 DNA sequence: TGTGCCAGCAGCTTCCGGGGGGCAAGTGAGCAGTTCTTC. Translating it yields CASSFRGASEQFF.